Each of the 25 T cell receptor beta chains below was sequenced from the same sample in a study of Graves' ophthalmopathy and Graves' hyperthyroidism (dated by TCRdb to 2017 to 2018). The instrument was an Illumina HiSeq 2000. TCR beta CDR3 regions were amplified from RNA transcripts for repertoire sequencing. The first round of RT-PCR was done with HTBI primers and the Qiagen OneStep RT-PCR kit, and was followed by a second round of multiplex PCR, then size selection and purification. In-frame beta chains were kept once TCRdb had trimmed the public reads at Q25 with fastp and called clones with MiXCR. CDR3 protein sequences are deduplicated, and each keeps its most common genes and DNA. The sample profile shows 200,000 to 300,000 distinct CDR3 sequences; less than 55% of them were found once. Approximately 51% of the sample belongs to the ten largest clones. Sequencing input: peripheral blood. The receptors shown here come from an adult man with Graves' ophthalmopathy.

The rearrangement links TRBV9 to TRBJ2-5; D is possibly TRBD1 (5 bases). Germline loops: CDR1 SGDLS, CDR2 YYNGEE. The CDR3 length is 16 residues. Trimming took 5 bases from V and 5 from J, leaving 22 bases between them. The CDR3 spells CASSLLTAGPRETQYF. The CDR3 nucleotides are TGTGCCAGCAGTTTGCTAACAGCAGGGCCCCGGGAGACCCAGTACTTC.

About this clonotype itself: A much larger clone sits a single nucleotide away, making a read error possible. This is likely a read error, given that the CDR3 carries no conserved phenylalanine or tryptophan at its end. The V and J genes are TRBV10-3 and TRBJ1-6; perhaps TRBD1 as D (6 bases). Germline CDR1 and CDR2: ENHRY and SYGVKD. The CDR3 spans 13 residues. Between the trimmed V and J ends, which lost 10 bases and 8 bases, there was a span of 15 bases. CDR3 in amino acids: CASTGSIDSPLHY. In DNA form, the CDR3 reads TGTGCCAGTACAGGGAGTATAGATTCACCCCTCCACTAT.

V and J are TRBV10-3 and TRBJ2-7; D is perhaps TRBD1 (6 bases). CDR1 ENHRY and CDR2 SYGVKD come from the germline V gene. The CDR3 sequence is 13 residues long. CDR3 bases: TGTGCTACTAAATGGGCAGGGGCCTACGAGCAGTACTTC. This encodes CATKWAGAYEQYF.

This clonotype was seen once. The junction and the germline gene differ at one end; a read error may be behind it. The V gene is TRBV7-4, the J gene TRBJ1-2; no clear D gene. Germline lookup yields CDR1 SGHVT and CDR2 SQSDAQ. The CDR3 extends over 10 amino acids. The CDR3 bases are TGTGCCAGCAGCTTATGGGCCCTTAGCTTC. As protein: CASSLWALSF.

The genes are TRBV6-5 and TRBJ1-2, with TRBD1 matching 9 bases. CDR1 and CDR2 (germline): MNHEY, SVGAGI. The CDR3 is 14 amino acids. V shed 6 bases and J 6 bases; nucleotides not matched to a gene: 8. CDR3 coding DNA: TGTGCCAGCAGCCCCGGGACAGGGCGGAATGGCTACACCTTC. It is translated as CASSPGTGRNGYTF.

This chain connects TRBV12-3 or TRBV12-4 to TRBJ1-1; D is perhaps TRBD1 (5 bases). V lost 1 base and J lost 1, with 7 bases in between. CDR3 size: 14 residues. This CDR3 reads CASSLGQKNTEAFF. In DNA, the CDR3 is TGTGCCAGCAGTTTAGGACAGAAGAACACTGAAGCTTTCTTT.

A few counts support this clonotype. The V and J genes are TRBV7-8 and TRBJ2-2; unclear D gene. This CDR3 spans 12 amino acids. The germline V gene has CDR1 SGHVS and CDR2 FQNEAQ. Trimming took off 6 bases at V and 8 bases at J, with 10 bases between the two ends. The CDR3 region is CASRTEEGELFF. CDR3 DNA sequence: TGTGCCAGCAGGACGGAAGAGGGGGAGCTGTTTTTT.

The chain has TRBV19 and TRBJ1-1, with a tentative D call TRBD1 (6 bases). Germline V gene data show CDR1 as LNHDA and CDR2 as SQIVND (reference sequence). The CDR3 runs 13 residues. Deletions cut 5 bases from V and 3 bases from J, with 10 bases between. The CDR3 loop is CASSSRGYTEAFF. For the CDR3, the DNA is TGTGCCAGTAGTTCCAGGGGCTACACTGAAGCTTTCTTT.

The chain has TRBV20-1 and TRBJ2-5; no firm D call. The V gene lost 5 bases and the J gene lost 2 bases, with 9 bases spanning the gap. Germline loops: CDR1 DFQATT, CDR2 SNEGSKA (reference sequence). This CDR3 contains 12 residues. The CDR3 spells CSAEDGQETQYF. CDR3 sequence (DNA): TGCAGTGCTGAGGACGGACAAGAGACCCAGTACTTC.

J is TRBJ1-2 and V is TRBV20-1; 7 nucleotides match TRBD1. The CDR3 is made up of 13 amino acids. CDR1 is DFQATT, CDR2 SNEGSKA, per germline (reference sequence). V dropped 3 bases and J dropped 4; count of bases not matched to a gene: 5. The CDR3, as DNA: TGCAGTGCTAGGGCGACAGGGACCTATGGCTACACCTTC. Its protein is CSARATGTYGYTF.

This sequence joins TRBV6-1 and TRBJ2-7, with 9 bases aligning to TRBD1. After removal of 6 bases from V and 3 bases from J, the junction contained 9 bases not matched to a gene. The CDR3 consists of 15 residues. Per germline, CDR1 MNHNS and CDR2 SASEGT. The CDR3 bases are TGTGCCAGCAGCCCTCCGGGACAGGGCCGCTACGAGCAGTACTTC. It codes for CASSPPGQGRYEQYF.

This clonotype came up many times. The CDR3 sequence: CASSVTSGGAGELFF. In DNA, the CDR3 is TGTGCCAGCAGCGTAACTAGCGGGGGGGCCGGGGAGCTGTTTTTT. The J gene is TRBJ2-2, the V gene TRBV7-2; 13 nucleotides line up with TRBD2. CDR3 length: 15 residues. Germline V gene lookup returns CDR1 SGHTA and CDR2 FQGNSA. V gave up 5 bases and J gave up 6 bases; unmatched junction bases: 3.

V gene TRBV5-6 combines with J gene TRBJ2-7; maybe TRBD1 (6 bases). Germline CDR1 is SGHDT and CDR2 is YYEEEE. Trimming cost V 5 bases and J 6 bases, with 18 bases left between them. CDR3 length equals 14 residues. The CDR3 bases are TGTGCCAGCAGAATCACAGGGCCCCTGAGCGAGCAGTACTTC. Amino acid sequence: CASRITGPLSEQYF.

This CDR3 is CASSKGDEKLFF. Here the CDR3 DNA reads TGTGCCAGCAGTAAAGGTGATGAAAAACTGTTTTTT. The J gene is TRBJ1-4, the V gene TRBV7-2; D uncertain. V shed 6 bases and J shed 6 bases, with 8 bases lying between them. This CDR3 spans 12 amino acids. Germline CDR1 is SGHTA and CDR2 is FQGNSA.

This clonotype was observed a few times. This rearrangement joins TRBV13 to TRBJ1-3; 7 nucleotides align to TRBD1. V shed 5 bases, J shed 8 bases, and the junction held 9 bases outside the gene matches. CDR1 is PRHDT, CDR2 FYEKMQ, per germline (reference sequence). The CDR3 is made up of 14 amino acids. This chain's CDR3 is CASSLGQQFHTIYF. The DNA of the CDR3 is TGTGCCAGCAGCCTGGGACAGCAGTTCCACACCATATATTTT.

This clonotype was counted ten times or more. The chain carries TRBV25-1 and TRBJ1-2; TRBD1 is a possible D gene (5 bases). CDR3 length: 14 residues. The germline V gene encodes CDR1 MGHDK and CDR2 SYGVNS. V was trimmed by 6 bases and J by 6 bases, leaving 17 bases between them. The CDR3 is CASRGEGNRHGYTF. The CDR3 bases are TGTGCCAGCAGGGGGGAGGGAAACAGGCATGGCTACACCTTC.

This clonotype was counted between two and nine times. This CDR3 fails to terminate in the conserved phenylalanine or tryptophan, so it likely reflects a read error. The chain couples TRBV10-1 to TRBJ2-2, with 7 positions matching TRBD1. The CDR3 consists of 15 residues. Germline CDR1 and CDR2: WNHNN and SYGVQD (reference sequence). The chain's CDR3 is CAISVGTDNTGELFL. The CDR3, as DNA: TGTGCCATCAGTGTTGGGACAGATAACACCGGGGAGCTGTTTCTT.

V and J are TRBV12-3 or TRBV12-4 and TRBJ1-1; the D is unclear. CDR3 size: 14 residues. The V and J ends lost 1 base and 3 bases respectively, with 9 bases between them. The CDR3 nucleotides read TGTGCCAGCAGTTTAGGGCAGCCTTACACTGAAGCTTTCTTT. Its translation: CASSLGQPYTEAFF.

This clonotype was seen a few times. The V gene is TRBV7-9, the J gene TRBJ1-1; D is uncertain. V was trimmed by 5 bases and J by 4 bases, leaving 14 bases between them. CDR1 is SEHNR, CDR2 FQNEAQ, per germline (reference sequence). The CDR3 is 14 residues long. The CDR3 is CASSAPDRTTEAFF. CDR3 sequence (DNA): TGTGCCAGCAGCGCCCCGGATAGAACCACTGAAGCTTTCTTT.

This clonotype showed up just once. The chain employs TRBV5-1 and TRBJ2-5, with TRBD1 identical over 10 bases. This CDR3 is 16 amino acids long. J lost 3 bases, V lost 4 bases, and 9 bases had no gene match. Germline-derived CDR1 and CDR2 are SGHRS and YFSETQ. CDR3 in DNA: TGCGCCAGCAGCATCCGACAGGGGGCCGCGGAAGAGACCCAGTACTTC. Translation: CASSIRQGAAEETQYF.

The chain uses TRBV5-1 and TRBJ1-1; possible D gene TRBD1, 6 bases. The CDR3 spans 14 residues. Germline V lookup: CDR1 SGHRS, CDR2 YFSETQ. V was shortened by 4 bases and J by 3 bases, with 13 bases between the two germline ends. The CDR3 coding sequence is TGCGCCAGCAGCGAGCTACAGGGTTACACTGAAGCTTTCTTT. Translating gives CASSELQGYTEAFF.

In DNA form, the CDR3 reads TGCGCCAGCAGCCAGAGGGGGCCTGGGGCCAACGTCCTGACTTTC. Residues: CASSQRGPGANVLTF. V usage is TRBV4-1 and J usage is TRBJ2-6; 7 bases line up with TRBD1. This CDR3 is 15 amino acids long. V trimming: 3 bases; J trimming: 2 bases; junction bases outside the gene matches: 1. CDR1 is MGHRA, CDR2 YSYEKL, per germline.

This clonotype came up many times. The rearrangement links TRBV19 to TRBJ2-7; D is perhaps TRBD2 (5 bases). CDR3 length: 13 amino acids. With 6 bases removed from V and 3 bases from J, the gap between germline ends came to 12 bases. In germline, CDR1 is LNHDA, CDR2 SQIVND (reference sequence). The CDR3: CASSSGKVYEQYF. The DNA of the CDR3 is TGTGCCAGTAGCAGCGGTAAGGTCTACGAGCAGTACTTC. The full variable domain, rest sourced from reference TRBV19 and TRBJ2-7, is DGGITQSPKYLFRKEGQNVTLSCEQNLNHDAMYWYRQDPGQGLRLIYYSQIVNDFQKGDIAEGYSVSREKKESFPLTVTSAQKNPTAFYLCASSSGKVYEQYFGPGTRLTVT.

The gene calls are TRBV7-8 and TRBJ2-5; no firm D call. The V gene's germline CDR1 is SGHVS and CDR2 FQNEAQ. V lost 1 base and J lost 0, with 9 bases in between. This CDR3 region has 15 residues. The DNA for the CDR3 is TGTGCCAGCAGCTTAGAGGATCCGTACCAAGAGACCCAGTACTTC. This sequence encodes CASSLEDPYQETQYF.

This chain connects TRBV5-4 to TRBJ2-5; 8 bases line up with TRBD2. Germline V gene sequence: CDR1 SGHNT, CDR2 YYREEE (reference sequence). This CDR3 spans 15 amino acids. With V trimmed by 4 bases and J by 3 bases, 8 bases remained unmatched. The CDR3 is CASSPPPAGEETQYF. CDR3 in DNA: TGTGCCAGCAGCCCACCGCCAGCGGGAGAAGAGACCCAGTACTTC.